Sequencing of this TCR beta chain was carried out in a study of shared clonotypes between healthy human individuals. In the CD4+ fraction, cells were divided into CD45RA+ naive and CD45RA-negative memory subsets. V shed 0 bases, J shed 6 bases, and the junction held 6 bases outside the gene matches. This CDR3 is built from 15 residues. CDR1 MNHEY and CDR2 SVGAGI come from the germline V gene. The assay was immunoSEQ multiplex PCR, and TCRdb's table has in-frame clones only and misses some. The sample holds millions of clones, 95% seen once. Points on this clone: Its antigen is unknown. The identical CDR3 is also encoded by other nucleotide sequences in the sample.

Broader study findings: When compared with the clonotypes that were shared by all four sorted-subset donors, the non-shared clonotypes turned out to have lower generation probabilities.

The sequence derives from a man younger than 30 in good health. Sequences were obtained from naive CD4+ T cells sorted from blood. The subset here: CD45RA+ positively selected. The V call is TRBV6-5, the J call TRBJ2-7; 9 bases line up with TRBD2. This chain's CDR3 is CASSYSAGGFAEQYF. The CDR3 DNA reads TGTGCCAGCAGTTACTCAGCGGGAGGTTTTGCCGAGCAGTACTTC.